These 20 T cell receptor beta chains were sequenced from one sample in a study of graft-versus-host responses after intestinal transplantation. Which antigens these TCRs recognize remains unknown. Profiled with immunoSEQ multiplex PCR; TCRdb holds only in-frame clones, not every one. The top ten hold approximately 0.22% of the sample, which has roughly 120,000 clones, around nine tenths seen once. The specimen was unstimulated CD4+ T cells sorted from spleen or lymph node cells, collected before transplant. The receptors originated from a human donor who was the organ donor for an intestinal transplant.

Details on this clone: The junction departs from the called germline gene at one end, perhaps through a read error. This sequence joins TRBV27 and TRBJ2-1; 9 positions match TRBD2. From germline, CDR1 is MNHEY and CDR2 SMNVEV (reference sequence). CDR3 length: 15 residues. The chain's CDR3 is CASSSLAGYYDEQFF. DNA of the CDR3: TGTGCCAGCAGTTCTCTAGCGGGATACTACGATGAGCAGTTCTTC.

The rearrangement joins TRBV4-1 to TRBJ2-3, with D unresolved. The length of the CDR3 is 13 residues. V shed 4 bases and J shed 2 bases, with 7 bases lying between them. The germline gives CDR1 MGHRA, CDR2 YSYEKL. The CDR3 protein is CASSLRFTDTQYF. The CDR3 DNA sequence: TGCGCCAGCAGCCTCCGATTCACAGATACGCAGTATTTT.

This clone was observed once. V gene TRBV5-1 combines with J gene TRBJ1-1; TRBD1 matches 8 bases. J lost 5 bases, V lost 3 bases, and 3 bases had no gene match. CDR1 and CDR2 from the germline V gene are SGHRS and YFSETQ. The CDR3 is 13 amino acids. The CDR3 bases are TGCGCCAGCAGCTCACAGGGGGGGACTGAAGCTTTCTTT. It yields the protein CASSSQGGTEAFF. Using reference TRBV5-1 and TRBJ1-1 for the parts outside the CDR3, the full variable domain is KAGVTQTPRYLIKTRGQQVTLSCSPISGHRSVSWYQQTPGQGLQFLFEYFSETQRNKGNFPGRFSGRQFSNSRSEMNVSTLELGDSALYLCASSSQGGTEAFFGQGTRLTVV.

Concerning this clone: Other DNA variants within this sample encode the same CDR3. The genes are TRBV2 and TRBJ1-1, with 7 bases identical to TRBD1. The germline V gene has CDR1 SNHLY and CDR2 FYNNEI. V lost 5 bases to trimming and J lost 0 bases; unmatched junction nucleotides: 3. This CDR3 has 14 residues. CDR3 region: CASSLTGLNTEAFF. CDR3 nucleotides: TGTGCCAGCAGTTTGACAGGGTTGAACACTGAAGCTTTCTTT.

J is TRBJ2-6 and V is TRBV7-3, with 7 positions matching TRBD2. The J segment lost 0 bases and the V segment lost 5 bases, leaving 1 base of the junction unmatched. CDR3 length equals 15 residues. The germline V gene has CDR1 SGHTA and CDR2 FQGTGA. CDR3 protein: CASSRGSSGANVLTF. The CDR3, as DNA: TGTGCCAGCAGCCGCGGGAGCTCTGGGGCCAACGTCCTGACTTTC.

This clone occurred once. This chain links TRBV19 with TRBJ2-7; 8 nucleotides align to TRBD1. The J segment lost 5 bases and the V segment lost 5 bases, leaving 5 bases of the junction unmatched. This CDR3 spans 13 amino acids. CDR1 and CDR2 from the germline V gene are LNHDA and SQIVND (reference sequence). CDR3 residues: CASSPQGAHEQYF. For the CDR3, the DNA is TGTGCCAGTAGTCCCCAGGGGGCCCACGAGCAGTACTTC.

This clone occurred once. The J gene is TRBJ1-1, the V gene TRBV7-2; D is ambiguous. Germline CDR1 and CDR2: SGHTA and FQGNSA. V lost 0 bases and J lost 1, with 9 bases in between. The CDR3 extends over 15 amino acids. Here the CDR3 reads CASSLARTTNTEAFF. In DNA, the CDR3 is TGTGCCAGCAGCTTAGCGAGAACAACGAACACTGAAGCTTTCTTT.

The V call is TRBV5-4, the J call TRBJ2-1, with TRBD2 matching over 7 bases. V was clipped by 3 bases and J by 1 base; unmatched bases: 7. Germline V gene lookup returns CDR1 SGHNT and CDR2 YYREEE (reference sequence). There are 16 residues in the CDR3. The CDR3 loop reads CASSSPGGISYNEQFF. The CDR3, as DNA: TGTGCCAGCAGCTCCCCCGGGGGGATTTCCTACAATGAGCAGTTCTTC.

For the CDR3, the DNA is TGTGCCAGCAGCCAGGGATTTGGCACTGAAGCTTTCTTT. Amino acid sequence: CASSQGFGTEAFF. The V and J genes are TRBV14 and TRBJ1-1; D gene unclear. The CDR3 covers 13 residues. Trimming removed 3 bases from V and 4 bases from J, with 9 bases in between. Germline CDR1 is SGHDN and CDR2 is FVKESK. Variable domain in full (rest from reference TRBV14 and TRBJ1-1): EAGVTQFPSHSVIEKGQTVTLRCDPISGHDNLYWYRRVMGKEIKFLLHFVKESKQDESGMPNNRFLAERTGGTYSTLKVQPAELEDSGVYFCASSQGFGTEAFFGQGTRLTVV.

The V gene is TRBV28, the J gene TRBJ2-7; D may be TRBD1 (7 bases). With 11 bases removed from V and 4 bases from J, the gap between germline ends came to 21 bases. Per the germline V gene, CDR1 is MDHEN and CDR2 is SYDVKM. The length of the CDR3 is 14 residues. The chain's CDR3 is CAVSGGPGPYEQYF. Here the CDR3 DNA reads TGTGCCGTCTCAGGGGGGCCCGGACCGTACGAGCAGTACTTC. The full variable domain, its missing parts supplied by reference TRBV28 and TRBJ2-7, is DVKVTQSSRYLVKRTGEKVFLECVQDMDHENMFWYRQDPGLGLRLIYFSYDVKMKEKGDIPEGYSVSREKKERFSLILESASTNQTSMYLCAVSGGPGPYEQYFGPGTRLTVT.

V gene TRBV11-2 combines with J gene TRBJ2-7; possibly TRBD1 or TRBD2 for D (6 bases each). Trimming removed 5 bases from V and 3 bases from J, with 29 bases in between. Looked up from germline, CDR1 is SGHAT and CDR2 is FQNNGV. This CDR3 comprises 19 residues. The CDR3 sequence: CASSRQFPLPGAHLYEQYF. CDR3 sequence (DNA): TGTGCCAGCAGCCGACAATTTCCTCTCCCGGGGGCCCATCTCTACGAGCAGTACTTC.

The chain links TRBV6-5 to TRBJ2-7; possibly TRBD1 for D (5 bases). Germline V gives CDR1 MNHEY, CDR2 SVGAGI. This CDR3 region has 14 residues. V lost 2 bases and J 3 bases, leaving 11 bases between the germline ends. CDR3 nucleotides: TGTGCCAGCAGTTACAACCAGGGCAACTACGAGCAGTACTTC. Encoded protein: CASSYNQGNYEQYF.

The chain couples TRBV10-3 to TRBJ1-5; D is undetermined. Germline CDR1 reads ENHRY; CDR2 reads SYGVKD. The CDR3 extends over 15 amino acids. Between the trimmed V and J ends, which lost 3 bases and 0 bases, there was a span of 9 bases. CDR3 DNA: TGTGCCATCAGTGATCACCTTTATAGCAATCAGCCCCAGCATTTT. The encoded protein is CAISDHLYSNQPQHF.

The chain has TRBV4-1 and TRBJ2-3; unclear D gene. The CDR3 has 16 amino acids. The germline V gene encodes CDR1 MGHRA and CDR2 YSYEKL. V was pared by 3 bases and J by 0 bases, with 13 bases between. The CDR3 is CASSQTGITSTDTQYF. The CDR3 DNA is TGCGCCAGCAGCCAGACGGGTATAACTAGCACAGATACGCAGTATTTT.

DNA of the CDR3: TGTGCCACCAGCAGAGAGGGCAGGACTAATGAAAAACTGTTTTTT. The encoded protein is CATSREGRTNEKLFF. The V gene is TRBV15, the J gene TRBJ1-4; D ambiguous. Per germline, CDR1 LNHNV and CDR2 YYDKDF (reference sequence). This CDR3 is built from 15 residues. V shed 0 bases and J shed 2 bases, with 7 bases lying between them.

The chain recombines TRBV6-1 with TRBJ1-2, with 11 positions matching TRBD1. The V and J ends lost 6 bases and 4 bases, in that order; junction bases with no gene match: 4. The CDR3 is made up of 14 amino acids. Germline V gene lookup returns CDR1 MNHNS and CDR2 SASEGT. Here the CDR3 reads CASSVDRGLYGYTF. DNA of the CDR3: TGTGCCAGCAGCGTGGACAGGGGGCTCTATGGCTACACCTTC.

This chain uses TRBV11-3 with TRBJ2-3, with 12 positions matching TRBD2. The V segment lost 1 base and the J segment 3 bases; nucleotides outside the gene matches: 2. The CDR3 is 16 amino acids. Germline assignment: CDR1 SGHNT and CDR2 YENEEA. CDR3 DNA sequence: TGTGCCAGCAGCTTAGGACTAGCGGGAGAAACAGATACGCAGTATTTT. Translation: CASSLGLAGETDTQYF.

This clone showed up just once. The J gene is TRBJ2-1, the V gene TRBV10-3; 11 nucleotides align to TRBD2. The CDR3 contains 15 residues. From germline, CDR1 is ENHRY and CDR2 SYGVKD. V gave up 6 bases and J gave up 0 bases; unmatched junction bases: 1. The CDR3: CAIRGLAASYNEQFF. DNA for the CDR3: TGTGCCATCAGGGGACTAGCGGCCTCCTACAATGAGCAGTTCTTC.

This clone turned up a few times. The same CDR3 is also encoded by other DNA sequences in this sample. CDR3 bases: TGTGCCAGCAGCTTAGCCGGAGGGCAAGAGACCCAGTACTTC. Translating it yields CASSLAGGQETQYF. The chain links TRBV5-4 to TRBJ2-5; maybe TRBD2 (6 bases). Germline V gene data show CDR1 as SGHNT and CDR2 as YYREEE (reference sequence). This CDR3 region has 14 residues. The V end was cut by 2 bases, the J end by 2 bases, with 10 bases between. Filled out from reference TRBV5-4 and TRBJ2-5, the complete variable domain reads ETGVTQSPTHLIKTRGQQVTLRCSSQSGHNTVSWYQQALGQGPQFIFQYYREEENGRGNFPPRFSGLQFPNYSSELNVNALELDDSALYLCASSLAGGQETQYFGPGTRLLVL.

This chain connects TRBV7-9 to TRBJ2-5; 8 bases are a match to TRBD2. CDR1 and CDR2 from the germline V gene are SEHNR and FQNEAQ (reference sequence). This CDR3 comprises 15 residues. V dropped 8 bases and J dropped 5; count of bases not matched to a gene: 13. The DNA of the CDR3 is TGTGCCAGCGACATCGGGGGGGACGATTGGGAGACCCAGTACTTC. Translating it yields CASDIGGDDWETQYF.